This T cell receptor (beta chain) was found in a study of blood T cell repertoires in COVID-19. This clone was detected once. Germline loops: CDR1 MGHRA, CDR2 YSYEKL. CDR3 length: 14 residues. V gave up 6 bases and J gave up 7 bases, with 18 bases separating them. This table comes from immunoSEQ multiplex PCR, and its TCRdb copy is limited to in-frame clones, with some not included. The sample includes roughly 230,000 clones, over 75% of them seen just once. Sequencing was performed on peripheral blood. This receptor was obtained from a man in his fifties or sixties with COVID-19, enrolled during active disease. V and J are TRBV4-1 and TRBJ1-1, with D perhaps TRBD1 (5 bases). CDR3 DNA: TGCGCCAGCAGTCTTCCCGGGGGGAGGCGTGAAGCTTTCTTT. It is translated as CASSLPGGRREAFF.